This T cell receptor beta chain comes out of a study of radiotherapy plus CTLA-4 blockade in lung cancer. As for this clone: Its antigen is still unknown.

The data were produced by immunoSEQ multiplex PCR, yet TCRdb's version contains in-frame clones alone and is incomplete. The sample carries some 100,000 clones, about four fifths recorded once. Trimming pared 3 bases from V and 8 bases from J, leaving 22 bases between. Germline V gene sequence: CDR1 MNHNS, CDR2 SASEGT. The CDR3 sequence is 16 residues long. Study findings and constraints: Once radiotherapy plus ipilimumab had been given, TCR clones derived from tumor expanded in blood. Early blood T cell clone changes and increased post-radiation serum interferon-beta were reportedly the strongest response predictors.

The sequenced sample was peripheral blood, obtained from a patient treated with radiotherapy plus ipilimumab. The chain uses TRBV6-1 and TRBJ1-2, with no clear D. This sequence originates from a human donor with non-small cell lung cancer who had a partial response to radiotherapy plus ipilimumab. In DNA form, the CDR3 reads TGTGCCAGCAGTGATGTCGGGTCGGGTTCCCCGGGGGGCTACACCTTC. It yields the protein CASSDVGSGSPGGYTF.